The clone carrying this T cell receptor (beta chain) has more than one count but fewer than ten. The target antigen is unknown. 60 Vbeta and 13 Jbeta primers were used in PCR. TCRdb's copy holds only in-frame clones and misses some; the assay was immunoSEQ multiplex PCR. This sample has tens of thousands of clones, with about 89% found just once. The sample originates from a study of cytomegalovirus exposure and HLA in healthy donors. Germline trimming cut 6 bases from V and 4 bases from J; bases unmatched to any gene: 7. CDR1 is MNHEY, CDR2 SMNVEV, per germline (reference sequence). This CDR3 comprises 14 residues. These donors counted as nominally healthy when sampled, but unrecorded immune exposures were likely. General study findings and limits: TCR sequences were mostly rare, though some public TCRs occurred in many donors. TCR beta chain V- and J-gene trimming was linked, in a later analysis, to a missense variant in DCLRE1C.

The receptor comes from a young man in good health and CMV-seropositive. V usage is TRBV27 and J usage is TRBJ1-1, with 8 positions matching TRBD1. Sequencing was carried out using PBMCs. The CDR3 loop reads CASSERTGPTEAFF. CDR3 in DNA: TGTGCCAGCAGCGAACGGACAGGGCCCACTGAAGCTTTCTTT.